The 19 T cell receptor beta chains given below trace back to one sample, sequenced in a study of T cells in Graves' hyperthyroidism and ophthalmopathy. Researchers took RNA transcripts and amplified the TCR beta CDR3 regions from them. Initially, a first-round RT-PCR of the TCR CDR3 employed the HTBI primer set. From the multiplex PCR reads, TCRdb called clonotypes with MiXCR, one entry per CDR3 protein. The sample lists roughly 350,000 distinct CDR3 sequences; roughly 15% were seen once. Sequencing was done on a sample of blood. The receptor source for this set is a woman aged 25 to 39 with Graves' ophthalmopathy.

This clonotype appeared many times. The genes are TRBV27 and TRBJ2-7; no definite D call. Germline V gives CDR1 MNHEY, CDR2 SMNVEV (reference sequence). The V end was cut by 3 bases, the J end by 4 bases, with 19 bases between. This CDR3 has 16 residues. In nucleotides, the CDR3 is TGTGCCAGCAGTTTGGCAGGCCAAACCACTACTTACGAGCAGTACTTC. It translates to CASSLAGQTTTYEQYF.

This clonotype was observed many times. The CDR3 loop reads CASSWGQGLNTEAFF. The CDR3 DNA sequence: TGTGCCAGCAGTTGGGGACAGGGCCTGAACACTGAAGCTTTCTTT. The chain carries TRBV12-3 or TRBV12-4 and TRBJ1-1; 9 positions match TRBD1. The CDR3 has 15 residues. The V and J ends lost 4 bases and 0 bases, in that order; junction bases with no gene match: 3.

This chain joins TRBV12-3 or TRBV12-4 and TRBJ1-2; no firm D call. Trimming pared 2 bases from V and 6 bases from J, leaving 7 bases between. There are 12 residues in the CDR3. The CDR3 nucleotides read TGTGCCAGCAGTTTACGTCGGGATGGCTACACCTTC. Its protein product is CASSLRRDGYTF.

The CDR3 is CASRDGGNTGELFF. The CDR3 DNA reads as TGTGCCAGCAGGGACGGGGGAAACACCGGGGAGCTGTTTTTT. The chain has TRBV9 and TRBJ2-2, with D perhaps TRBD2 (6 bases). There are 14 residues in the CDR3. The germline V and J ends were trimmed by 5 bases and 2 bases, with 10 bases remaining between them. CDR1 SGDLS and CDR2 YYNGEE come from the germline V gene.

The chain couples TRBV2 to TRBJ2-1, with 10 positions matching TRBD1. The CDR3 loop spans 16 amino acids. V lost 7 bases, J lost 3 bases, and 9 bases stayed unmatched. Germline V gene lookup returns CDR1 SNHLY and CDR2 FYNNEI. CDR3 region: CASTPGTGDRYNEQFF. As DNA, the CDR3 is TGTGCCAGCACCCCCGGGACAGGGGACCGCTACAATGAGCAGTTCTTC.

This clonotype has a count of ten or more. This chain connects TRBV5-1 to TRBJ2-7; 9 bases are shared with TRBD1. Germline V gives CDR1 SGHRS, CDR2 YFSETQ. This CDR3 is 15 amino acids long. The J segment lost 2 bases and the V segment lost 3 bases, leaving 6 bases of the junction unmatched. For the CDR3, the DNA is TGCGCCAGCAGCTCTAGGGGGACAGGGCCCTACGAGCAGTACTTC. It translates to CASSSRGTGPYEQYF.

This clonotype was recorded at least ten times. This rearrangement joins TRBV6-1 to TRBJ1-1; D remains ambiguous. Trimming took off 5 bases at V and 0 bases at J, with 13 bases between the two ends. Germline loops: CDR1 MNHNS, CDR2 SASEGT. The length of the CDR3 is 15 residues. The CDR3 sequence is CASSNTGGLNTEAFF. The CDR3 DNA reads TGTGCCAGCAGTAATACGGGAGGGCTGAACACTGAAGCTTTCTTT.

The table lists this clonotype with many counts. The chain has TRBV11-2 and TRBJ2-5; D is perhaps TRBD1 (6 bases). From germline, CDR1 is SGHAT and CDR2 FQNNGV. The CDR3 is 15 amino acids. V shed 5 bases and J shed 3 bases, with 16 bases lying between them. CDR3 residues: CASSQPGQGKETQYF. CDR3 nucleotides: TGTGCCAGCAGCCAACCGGGACAAGGAAAAGAGACCCAGTACTTC.

This clonotype occurred many times. The chain links TRBV6-1 to TRBJ2-3, with 12 bases fitting TRBD2. The trim removed 6 bases at V and 1 base at J, leaving 2 bases unmatched. The CDR3 is 15 residues long. Germline loops: CDR1 MNHNS, CDR2 SASEGT. CDR3 protein: CASSSSGGGTDTQYF. The CDR3 region has the DNA TGTGCCAGCAGCTCTAGCGGGGGGGGCACAGATACGCAGTATTTT.

This clonotype was counted between two and nine times. V is TRBV28 and J is TRBJ2-2; 11 bases align to TRBD2. The J segment lost 4 bases and the V segment lost 8 bases, leaving 6 bases of the junction unmatched. Germline loops: CDR1 MDHEN, CDR2 SYDVKM. The CDR3 runs 15 residues. The CDR3 reads CASLGLAEITGELFF. The CDR3 region has the DNA TGTGCCAGCTTGGGACTAGCGGAGATCACCGGGGAGCTGTTTTTT.

This clonotype was counted many times. The chain combines TRBV6-1 with TRBJ1-2; D is ambiguous. The CDR3 is 14 residues long. V was shortened by 4 bases and J by 4 bases, with 13 bases between the two germline ends. CDR1 MNHNS and CDR2 SASEGT come from the germline V gene. CDR3 in amino acids: CASSAGVLSYGYTF. CDR3 DNA sequence: TGTGCCAGCAGTGCCGGGGTATTGTCCTATGGCTACACCTTC.

This clonotype was counted at least ten times. J is TRBJ1-3 and V is TRBV5-1, with D unresolved. V was trimmed by 0 bases and J by 0 bases, leaving 7 bases between them. The CDR3 is 15 residues long. The germline V gene has CDR1 SGHRS and CDR2 YFSETQ. CDR3 in amino acids: CASSLDQSSGNTIYF. The CDR3 DNA reads as TGCGCCAGCAGCTTGGATCAAAGCTCTGGAAACACCATATATTTT.

The genes are TRBV11-3 and TRBJ2-1; possible D gene TRBD1, 6 bases. The germline V and J ends were trimmed by 4 bases and 4 bases, with 14 bases remaining between them. The germline V gene encodes CDR1 SGHNT and CDR2 YENEEA. The CDR3 is made up of 15 amino acids. CDR3 sequence reads: CASSWGRGEYNEQFF. CDR3 coding DNA: TGTGCCAGCAGCTGGGGCAGGGGTGAGTACAATGAGCAGTTCTTC.

This clonotype was recorded many times. CDR3 amino acids: CASSQGETEAFF. The DNA for the CDR3 is TGTGCCAGCAGTCAAGGCGAGACTGAAGCTTTCTTT. The chain employs TRBV7-9 and TRBJ1-1; no definite D call. The germline V gene has CDR1 SEHNR and CDR2 FQNEAQ (reference sequence). V was shortened by 6 bases and J by 5 bases, with 10 bases between the two germline ends. This CDR3 comprises 12 residues.

This chain links TRBV29-1 with TRBJ2-1; D may correspond to TRBD1 or TRBD2 (7 bases each). Germline-derived CDR1 and CDR2 are SQVTM and ANQGSEA. This CDR3 spans 13 amino acids. Trimming took off 6 bases at V and 4 bases at J, with 13 bases between the two ends. Here the CDR3 reads CSVARGGYNEQFF. DNA for the CDR3: TGCAGCGTGGCCAGGGGGGGATACAATGAGCAGTTCTTC.

This clonotype was seen at least ten times. This rearrangement joins TRBV6-1 to TRBJ2-3; D possibly uses TRBD1 or TRBD2 (5 bases each). V dropped 8 bases and J dropped 5 bases, with 20 bases sitting between them. Germline V gene data show CDR1 as MNHNS and CDR2 as SASEGT. There are 15 residues in the CDR3. CDR3 sequence reads: CASSESGLRVDTQYF. CDR3 in DNA: TGTGCCAGCTCAGAATCGGGGCTGAGGGTAGATACGCAGTATTTT.

This clonotype turned up a few times. This chain connects TRBV27 to TRBJ1-2, with TRBD1 matching over 7 bases. In germline, CDR1 is MNHEY, CDR2 SMNVEV (reference sequence). V was clipped by 2 bases and J by 7 bases; unmatched bases: 7. There are 14 residues in the CDR3. The CDR3 spells CASSLGQGVGGYTF. Written as DNA, the CDR3 is TGTGCCAGCAGTTTAGGTCAGGGGGTGGGTGGCTACACCTTC.

In this sample, this clonotype turned up many times. The rearrangement links TRBV4-1 to TRBJ2-3; D unclear. From germline, CDR1 is MGHRA and CDR2 YSYEKL. This CDR3 spans 13 amino acids. Deletions cut 4 bases from V and 6 bases from J, with 11 bases between. CDR3 loop: CASSPHPPDTQYF. In DNA, the CDR3 is TGCGCCAGCAGCCCGCACCCCCCTGATACGCAGTATTTT.

At least ten counts were recorded for this clonotype. CDR3 coding DNA: TGTGCCAGCAGTGAAGGAGGCCTAGCGTTGGAAAAACTGTTTTTT. It is translated as CASSEGGLALEKLFF. The chain combines TRBV2 with TRBJ1-4, with D unclear. Trimming took 1 base from V and 8 from J, leaving 14 bases between them. Germline values: CDR1 SNHLY, CDR2 FYNNEI. The CDR3 spans 15 residues.